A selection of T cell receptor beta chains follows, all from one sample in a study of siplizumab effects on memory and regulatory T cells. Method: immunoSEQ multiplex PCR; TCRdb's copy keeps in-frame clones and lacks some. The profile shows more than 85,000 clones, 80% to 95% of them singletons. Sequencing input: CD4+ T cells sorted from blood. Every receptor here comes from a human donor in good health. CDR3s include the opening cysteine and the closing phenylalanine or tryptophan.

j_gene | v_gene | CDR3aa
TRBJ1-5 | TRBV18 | CASSPGTVSNQPQHF
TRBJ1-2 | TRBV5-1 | CASHHDVGDGYTF
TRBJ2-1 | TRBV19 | CASNSPPGLGYNEQFF
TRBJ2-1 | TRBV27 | CASSLTVGRLALNNEQFF
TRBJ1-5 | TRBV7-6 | CASSLASDQPQHF
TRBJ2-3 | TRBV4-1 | CASSQDSTSGSRDTQYF
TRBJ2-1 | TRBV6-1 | CASATDQGGVGEQFF
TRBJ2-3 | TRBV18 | CASSPSHSSTDTQYF
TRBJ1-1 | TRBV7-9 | CASSLGAGPVNTEAFF
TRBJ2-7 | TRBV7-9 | CASSLARGLFSEQYF
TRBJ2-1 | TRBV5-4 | CASSPRTSDEQFF
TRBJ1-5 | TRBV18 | CASSPRTENQPQHF
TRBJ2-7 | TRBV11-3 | CASSPTGVRHEQYF
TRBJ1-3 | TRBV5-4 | CASSLEFGNTIYF
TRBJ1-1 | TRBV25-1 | CASSEYVNTEAFF
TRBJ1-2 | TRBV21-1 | CASSQKADGYTF
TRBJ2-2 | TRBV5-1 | CASSANANTGELFF
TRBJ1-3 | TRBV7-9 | CASSRDRGVSGNTIYF
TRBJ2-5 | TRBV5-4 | CASSLFAGEETQYF
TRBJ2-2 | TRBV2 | CASSVGQGATGELFF
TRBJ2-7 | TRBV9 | CASSVADTSQAAYEQYF
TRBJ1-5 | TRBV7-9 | CASSLASGNYQPQHF
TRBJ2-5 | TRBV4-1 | CASSPTLRGLRETQYF
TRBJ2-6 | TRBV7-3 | CASSLTVLAGANVLTF
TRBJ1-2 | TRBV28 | CASRLGQGFGYTF
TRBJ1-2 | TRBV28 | CASTKSHMGQGYTF
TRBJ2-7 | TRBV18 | CASRNTPAGSYEQYF
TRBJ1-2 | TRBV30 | CAWDELGANYGYTF
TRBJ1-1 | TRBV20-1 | CSASGGTEAFF
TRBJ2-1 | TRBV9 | CASSVELATEQFF
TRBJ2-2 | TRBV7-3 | CASSSSGPGELFF
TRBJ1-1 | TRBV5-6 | CASSLGFDRWGTEAFF
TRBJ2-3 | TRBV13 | CASSHRLAGGPGSTDTQYF
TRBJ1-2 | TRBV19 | CASMPTELVGGYTF
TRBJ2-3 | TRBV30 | CAWRRKDTQYF
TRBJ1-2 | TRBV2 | CASSELGGAYGYTF
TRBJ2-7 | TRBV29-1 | CSVEGSGEQYF
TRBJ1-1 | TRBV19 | CASSSPEGASGTTEAFF
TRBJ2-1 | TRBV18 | CASSDNEQFF
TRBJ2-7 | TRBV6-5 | CASSSLLGVLVDEQYF
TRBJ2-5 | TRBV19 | CVSSQKAGETQYF
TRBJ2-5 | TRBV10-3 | CAIKGTSGQETQYF
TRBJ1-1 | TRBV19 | CASSRSGGNTEAFF
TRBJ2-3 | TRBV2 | CASSHSGRGARDTQYF
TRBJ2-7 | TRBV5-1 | CASSLSIAGADEQYF
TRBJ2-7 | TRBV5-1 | CASSLALAGAYEQYF
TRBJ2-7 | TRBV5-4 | CASSLEQGLHEQYF
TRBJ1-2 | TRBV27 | CASSSPSGGIDGYTF
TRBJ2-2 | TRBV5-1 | CASSRTGSTGELFF
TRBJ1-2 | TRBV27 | CAGPRSGGIDYGYTF
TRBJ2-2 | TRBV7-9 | CASSPLTGELFF
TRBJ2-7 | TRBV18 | CASSPKSGGYEQYF
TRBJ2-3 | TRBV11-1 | CASSPTGTGSTDTQYF
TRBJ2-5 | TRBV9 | CASSVGGRGEETQYF
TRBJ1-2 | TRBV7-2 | CASSFRSDYGYTF